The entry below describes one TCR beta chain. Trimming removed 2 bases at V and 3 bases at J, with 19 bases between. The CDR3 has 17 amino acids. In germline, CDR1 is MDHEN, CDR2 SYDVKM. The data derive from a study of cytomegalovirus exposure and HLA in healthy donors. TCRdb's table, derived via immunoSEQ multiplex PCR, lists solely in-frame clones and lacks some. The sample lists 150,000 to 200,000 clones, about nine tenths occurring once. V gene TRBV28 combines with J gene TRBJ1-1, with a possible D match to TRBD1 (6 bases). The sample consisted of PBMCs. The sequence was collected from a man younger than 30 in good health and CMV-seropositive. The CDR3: CASSLRAGVGRDTEAFF. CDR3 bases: TGTGCCAGCAGTTTAAGGGCAGGGGTGGGGAGGGACACTGAAGCTTTCTTT.